The source of this T cell receptor (beta chain) is a study of blood T cell repertoires in COVID-19. Study background: COVID-19 samples from acute and convalescent phases originated in the United States, Italy and Spain. PBMCs, B-cell-depleted T cells, or T cells provided the cDNA or gDNA that made up the material.

Germline V gene data show CDR1 as PRHDT and CDR2 as FYEKMQ (reference sequence). The germline V and J ends were trimmed by 5 bases and 8 bases, with 18 bases remaining between them. This CDR3 is built from 14 residues. Recruited during active infection, patients (from Seattle) were subsequently followed longitudinally. Authors' analysis steps: Estimation of nucleated cell counts relied on the amplification of reference gene primers. Repertoires were generated with immunoSEQ multiplex PCR, while TCRdb's copy carries only in-frame clones and drops some. V and J calls and clone size come straight from that table; D and trimming were deduced from the DNA. The sample consists of 540,000 or so clones, approximately 91% of them appearing once.

The sample was peripheral blood. This clonotype originated in a woman aged 45-65 years with COVID-19, enrolled during active disease. The gene calls are TRBV13 and TRBJ1-2; D is uncertain. CDR3 loop: CASSPLGVERGYTF. CDR3 sequence (DNA): TGTGCCAGCAGCCCACTCGGCGTCGAGCGGGGCTACACCTTC.